The 20 T cell receptor beta chains in this list originate from one sample, sequenced in a study of T cells in Graves' hyperthyroidism and ophthalmopathy. Authors of the study amplified TCR beta CDR3 regions from RNA transcripts. First-round RT-PCR of the TCR CDR3 relied on the HTBI primer set. Each CDR3 protein is one row after TCRdb ran MiXCR on the multiplex PCR reads. The profile shows about 330,000 distinct CDR3 sequences, roughly an eighth of them singletons. Sequencing was performed on blood. Every receptor here comes from a middle-aged woman with Graves' ophthalmopathy.

This clonotype was seen ten or more times. The chain combines TRBV6-1 with TRBJ1-1, with D perhaps TRBD1 (6 bases). Germline loops: CDR1 MNHNS, CDR2 SASEGT. The CDR3 runs 15 residues. V lost 4 bases to trimming and J lost 5 bases, with 17 bases between them. CDR3 DNA: TGTGCCAGCAGTGCAAGGGACATCATATTGACTGAAGCTTTCTTT. It specifies CASSARDIILTEAFF.

This clonotype has a count of ten or more. This chain joins TRBV20-1 and TRBJ2-1; no clear D gene. The V gene's germline CDR1 is DFQATT and CDR2 SNEGSKA (reference sequence). The V end was cut by 3 bases, the J end by 4 bases, with 16 bases between. This CDR3 is 15 amino acids long. The CDR3 DNA reads as TGCAGTGCTAGGGACCCCCGGGCGGTGTACAATGAGCAGTTCTTC. Its protein is CSARDPRAVYNEQFF.

J is TRBJ2-3 and V is TRBV20-1; 7 nucleotides match TRBD1. This CDR3 has 14 residues. Trimming cost V 6 bases and J 2 bases; bases outside gene matches: 8. Germline V gene sequence: CDR1 DFQATT, CDR2 SNEGSKA (reference sequence). DNA for the CDR3: TGCAGTGCGGACGACAGGGAATCCACAGATACGCAGTATTTT. Translation gives CSADDRESTDTQYF.

This chain uses TRBV6-5 with TRBJ2-1; D perhaps matches TRBD2 (7 bases). The germline V gene has CDR1 MNHEY and CDR2 SVGAGI. The CDR3 loop spans 18 amino acids. V gave up 2 bases and J gave up 7 bases, with 24 bases separating them. The CDR3 DNA sequence: TGTGCCAGCAGTTACCCATTAGAGGGGGGGCTGGACCTTAATGAGCAGTTCTTC. Its protein is CASSYPLEGGLDLNEQFF.

This clonotype was seen ten or more times. This rearrangement joins TRBV7-9 to TRBJ2-3, with D perhaps TRBD2 (5 bases). Trimming removed 4 bases at V and 0 bases at J, with 11 bases between. CDR3 length: 15 residues. Germline V gene sequence: CDR1 SEHNR, CDR2 FQNEAQ (reference sequence). The CDR3 DNA is TGTGCCAGCAGCTCGGAGGACTCGAGCACAGATACGCAGTATTTT. This gives the protein CASSSEDSSTDTQYF.

In this sample, this clonotype turned up many times. V usage is TRBV27 and J usage is TRBJ2-1; either TRBD1 or TRBD2 may supply D (5 bases each). With 7 bases removed from V and 2 bases from J, the gap between germline ends came to 21 bases. The germline gives CDR1 MNHEY, CDR2 SMNVEV (reference sequence). The CDR3 is made up of 17 amino acids. The CDR3 loop reads CASTRADGTRAYNEQFF. The CDR3, as DNA: TGTGCCAGCACCCGTGCCGATGGGACGAGGGCCTACAATGAGCAGTTCTTC.

This clonotype was detected many times. The chain uses TRBV25-1 and TRBJ1-3; no firm D call. Germline-derived CDR1 and CDR2 are MGHDK and SYGVNS. This CDR3 contains 12 residues. Deletions cut 1 base from V and 4 bases from J, with 2 bases between. For the CDR3, the DNA is TGTGCCAGCAGTGAATGGGGAAACACCATATATTTT. It translates to CASSEWGNTIYF.

The genes are TRBV6-1 and TRBJ1-5; 7 nucleotides line up with TRBD1. J was trimmed by 5 bases and V by 3 bases; bases with no gene match: 7. CDR3 length equals 15 residues. Germline lookup yields CDR1 MNHNS and CDR2 SASEGT. Written as DNA, the CDR3 is TGTGCCAGCAGTGACCGGGGGGACAGCCATCAGCCCCAGCATTTT. The encoded protein is CASSDRGDSHQPQHF.

As concerns this clonotype: In this CDR3 the conserved last residue, phenylalanine or tryptophan, is missing, so a read error is likely. The DNA is omitted, as the CDR3 cannot be located on it reliably, and the CDR3 follows TCRdb's listing. The rearrangement joins TRBV3-1 to TRBJ1-2; the table assigns TRBD1, which was not confirmed against the DNA. Germline-derived CDR1 and CDR2 are LGHDT and YNNKEL (reference sequence). The CDR3 extends over 14 residues, inclusive of both ends. The chain's CDR3 is CASSQGPTISGTRA.

This clonotype showed up many times. This chain uses TRBV2 with TRBJ2-1; D ambiguous. Germline V gene lookup returns CDR1 SNHLY and CDR2 FYNNEI. The germline V and J ends were trimmed by 1 base and 5 bases, with 9 bases remaining between them. The CDR3 is made up of 14 amino acids. The chain's CDR3 is CASSEETWDNEQFF. The CDR3 DNA reads as TGTGCCAGCAGTGAAGAGACCTGGGACAATGAGCAGTTCTTC.

This clonotype occurred many times. The chain employs TRBV15 and TRBJ1-6; TRBD1 matches 9 bases. The CDR3 has 17 residues. Per germline, CDR1 LNHNV and CDR2 YYDKDF (reference sequence). V shed 3 bases and J 8 bases; nucleotides not matched to a gene: 11. The CDR3 spells CATSSDASTGGDSPLHF. CDR3 sequence (DNA): TGTGCCACCAGCAGCGACGCTTCTACAGGGGGCGATTCACCCCTCCACTTT.

V usage is TRBV4-2 and J usage is TRBJ1-3, with D unclear. Trimming left V 2 bases short and J 8 bases short, with 16 bases between. CDR1 is LGHNA, CDR2 YNFKEQ, per germline. This CDR3 has 15 amino acids. The CDR3: CASSQSLYGGDTIYF. CDR3 nucleotides: TGTGCCAGCAGCCAATCCCTCTACGGCGGTGACACCATATATTTT.

This clonotype was picked up many times. The chain has TRBV7-9 and TRBJ2-3, with 12 bases aligning to TRBD2. The germline V gene has CDR1 SEHNR and CDR2 FQNEAQ (reference sequence). V gave up 6 bases and J gave up 8 bases; unmatched junction bases: 12. The length of the CDR3 is 16 residues. CDR3 protein: CASRKRLAGDSGTQYF. DNA for the CDR3: TGTGCCAGCAGGAAAAGACTAGCGGGAGACTCGGGTACGCAGTATTTT.

This clonotype was seen at least ten times. The J gene is TRBJ1-2, the V gene TRBV10-3; no reliable D call. Germline V gene data show CDR1 as ENHRY and CDR2 as SYGVKD. V was cut by 0 bases and J by 2 bases, with 7 bases left in between. This CDR3 is 14 amino acids long. As DNA, the CDR3 is TGTGCCATCAGTGAGTCCGATTCGAACTATGGCTACACCTTC. This gives the protein CAISESDSNYGYTF.

This clonotype was recorded at least ten times. This chain uses TRBV29-1 with TRBJ1-1; 7 bases agree with TRBD1. Germline CDR1 is SQVTM and CDR2 is ANQGSEA. J lost 1 base, V lost 7 bases, and 6 bases had no gene match. This CDR3 spans 13 amino acids. CDR3 amino acids: CSGRYRGNTEAFF. DNA for the CDR3: TGCAGCGGACGGTACAGGGGGAACACTGAAGCTTTCTTT.

This clonotype was detected ten times or more. The chain couples TRBV5-1 to TRBJ2-2; D remains unclear. V was shortened by 5 bases and J by 1 base, with 15 bases between the two germline ends. The CDR3 covers 16 residues. CDR1 SGHRS and CDR2 YFSETQ come from the germline V gene. Here the CDR3 DNA reads TGCGCCAGCAGAATCGGTGTAAGTCGGAACACCGGGGAGCTGTTTTTT. This encodes CASRIGVSRNTGELFF.

This clonotype was detected many times. The chain carries TRBV7-9 and TRBJ1-1; no clear D gene. V was cut by 7 bases and J by 1 base, with 13 bases left in between. Germline CDR1 SEHNR, CDR2 FQNEAQ (reference sequence). The length of the CDR3 is 14 residues. CDR3 region: CASITPLGNTEAFF. CDR3 coding DNA: TGTGCCAGCATCACCCCCCTGGGGAACACTGAAGCTTTCTTT.

This clonotype was counted many times. The J gene is TRBJ1-5, the V gene TRBV24-1, with a tentative D call TRBD1 (5 bases). V lost 5 bases and J 6 bases, leaving 16 bases between the germline ends. Germline loops: CDR1 KGHDR, CDR2 SFDVKD. The CDR3 loop spans 15 amino acids. The DNA for the CDR3 is TGTGCCACCAGTGTGGGGTCAGGGATCGCTCAGCCCCAGCATTTT. It codes for CATSVGSGIAQPQHF.

In regard to this clonotype: This could be a read error, since a much larger clone is one nucleotide away. The chain uses TRBV10-3 and TRBJ2-3; 7 nucleotides line up with TRBD2. CDR1 is ENHRY and CDR2 is SYGVKD in the germline V gene. This CDR3 has 13 amino acids. V shed 10 bases, J shed 4 bases, and the junction held 8 bases outside the gene matches. The CDR3 DNA is TGTGCCACCTTAGCGGGTGGGGCAGATACGCAGTATTTT. It translates to CATLAGGADTQYF.

The chain recombines TRBV24-1 with TRBJ1-1, with 7 bases fitting TRBD1. Germline values: CDR1 KGHDR, CDR2 SFDVKD. J gave up 4 bases and V 6 bases, and 4 bases lay outside the gene matches. The CDR3 is made up of 13 amino acids. CDR3 protein: CATSMPGGTEAFF. CDR3 bases: TGTGCCACCAGTATGCCAGGGGGCACTGAAGCTTTCTTT.